The 12 T cell receptor beta chains presented below share a single source sample, sequenced in a study of T cell changes during pregnancy in multiple sclerosis. Only in-frame clones appear in the TCRdb table, and some are missing; sequencing was by immunoSEQ multiplex PCR. This table has about 38,000 clones, around nine tenths appearing once. The starting material was CD4+ T cells from peripheral blood mononuclear cells, obtained after pregnancy. The source is a female donor in good health, enrolled as a control in a pregnancy study.

This clone was detected once. The rearrangement joins TRBV5-6 to TRBJ2-7, with a tentative D call TRBD2 (5 bases). The ends were cut back, 2 bases at V and 7 bases at J, with 13 bases in the middle. Germline V gene sequence: CDR1 SGHDT, CDR2 YYEEEE. CDR3 size: 13 residues. CDR3 sequence reads: CASSLFGGLEQYF. As DNA, the CDR3 is TGTGCCAGCAGCTTATTCGGAGGATTGGAGCAGTACTTC. Using reference TRBV5-6 and TRBJ2-7 for the parts outside the CDR3, the full variable domain is DAGVTQSPTHLIKTRGQQVTLRCSPKSGHDTVSWYQQALGQGPQFIFQYYEEEERQRGNFPDRFSGHQFPNYSSELNVNALLLGDSALYLCASSLFGGLEQYFGPGTRLTVT.

V gene TRBV10-3 combines with J gene TRBJ2-1, with 8 bases matching TRBD2. The CDR3 length is 15 residues. Germline V gene lookup returns CDR1 ENHRY and CDR2 SYGVKD. V lost 4 bases and J lost 5; bases outside the gene matches: 7. This chain's CDR3 is CAISAGTSGHNEQFF. DNA for the CDR3: TGTGCCATCAGTGCCGGAACTAGCGGTCACAATGAGCAGTTCTTC.

J is TRBJ1-2 and V is TRBV7-9, with 9 positions matching TRBD1. CDR1 is SEHNR, CDR2 FQNEAQ, per germline (reference sequence). This CDR3 spans 13 amino acids. V trimming: 8 bases; J trimming: 4 bases; junction bases outside the gene matches: 5. CDR3 DNA: TGTGCCAGCTCCCCGGACAGGGGCTATGGCTACACCTTC. This codes for CASSPDRGYGYTF.

This chain connects TRBV4-1 to TRBJ1-2; 11 bases match TRBD1. In germline, CDR1 is MGHRA, CDR2 YSYEKL. This CDR3 has 17 residues. The J segment lost 5 bases and the V segment lost 0 bases, leaving 8 bases of the junction unmatched. CDR3 sequence reads: CASSQDFGDRGIYGYTF. The CDR3 DNA sequence: TGCGCCAGCAGCCAAGATTTTGGGGACAGGGGGATATATGGCTACACCTTC.

The chain carries TRBV19 and TRBJ1-1, with no clear D. Per the germline V gene, CDR1 is LNHDA and CDR2 is SQIVND (reference sequence). V gave up 0 bases and J gave up 4 bases, with 6 bases separating them. CDR3 length: 13 amino acids. CDR3 in amino acids: CASSIDPGTEAFF. DNA for the CDR3: TGTGCCAGTAGTATAGATCCGGGCACTGAAGCTTTCTTT. Full variable domain (outside the CDR3, taken from reference TRBV19 and TRBJ1-1): DGGITQSPKYLFRKEGQNVTLSCEQNLNHDAMYWYRQDPGQGLRLIYYSQIVNDFQKGDIAEGYSVSREKKESFPLTVTSAQKNPTAFYLCASSIDPGTEAFFGQGTRLTVV.

The rearrangement uses TRBV7-9 and TRBJ2-3; the match to TRBD2 covers 15 bases. The CDR3 covers 16 residues. Germline V gene data show CDR1 as SEHNR and CDR2 as FQNEAQ (reference sequence). With 5 bases clipped from V and 6 bases from J, the junction kept 6 bases outside the gene matches. The DNA of the CDR3 is TGTGCCAGCAGCCCCGGGACTAGCGGGGGGCCCGATACGCAGTATTTT. This encodes CASSPGTSGGPDTQYF.

The V gene is TRBV25-1, the J gene TRBJ1-3, with D possibly matching TRBD1 (5 bases). V was pared by 4 bases and J by 2 bases, with 21 bases between. CDR3 size: 18 residues. Germline CDR1 reads MGHDK; CDR2 reads SYGVNS. CDR3 coding DNA: TGTGCCAGCAGTGGACGTCCCCTCATGGGGCAAACTGGAAACACCATATATTTT. It translates to CASSGRPLMGQTGNTIYF.

The V and J genes are TRBV29-1 and TRBJ1-2; D remains unclear. The CDR3 consists of 13 residues. Trimming removed 4 bases from V and 0 bases from J, with 9 bases in between. Germline loops: CDR1 SQVTM, CDR2 ANQGSEA. The CDR3: CSVVSSTNYGYTF. DNA for the CDR3: TGCAGCGTTGTATCCTCTACTAACTATGGCTACACCTTC.

This chain links TRBV5-4 with TRBJ1-1; maybe TRBD1 (5 bases). CDR3 length: 13 residues. Germline V gene lookup returns CDR1 SGHNT and CDR2 YYREEE (reference sequence). With 1 base removed from V and 4 bases from J, the gap between germline ends came to 8 bases. This CDR3 is CASSLRGGTEAFF. The CDR3 nucleotides are TGTGCCAGCAGCTTGAGGGGAGGCACTGAAGCTTTCTTT.

The CDR3 loop is CASSRDGVAMEEQFF. The DNA for the CDR3 is TGTGCCAGCAGCAGAGACGGGGTAGCGATGGAGGAGCAGTTCTTC. V is TRBV5-4 and J is TRBJ2-1, with D perhaps matching TRBD2 (5 bases). CDR1 is SGHNT, CDR2 YYREEE, per germline (reference sequence). The ends were cut back, 4 bases at V and 10 bases at J, with 21 bases in the middle. The CDR3 has 15 amino acids.

V is TRBV4-3 and J is TRBJ2-7; 7 positions agree with TRBD1. V was pared by 0 bases and J by 4 bases, with 18 bases of the junction left unmatched. Germline V CDR1 and CDR2: LGHNA, YSLEER. CDR3 size: 19 residues. CDR3 protein: CASSQDISTGTVVGYEQYF. CDR3 nucleotide sequence: TGCGCCAGCAGCCAAGACATTTCAACCGGGACAGTGGTTGGGTACGAGCAGTACTTC.

This sequence joins TRBV7-9 and TRBJ2-7; no clear D gene. The CDR3 has 10 residues. Deletions cut 4 bases from V and 7 bases from J, with 5 bases between. The germline gives CDR1 SEHNR, CDR2 FQNEAQ (reference sequence). CDR3 protein: CASSSEEQYF. CDR3 in DNA: TGTGCCAGCAGCTCCGAGGAGCAGTACTTC.